This TCR beta chain comes out of a study of CD8 T cells in Susac syndrome. Random-hexamer reverse transcription was applied to about 0.45 to 1 ug RNA. immunoSEQ multiplex PCR amplified TCR beta CDR3 across 54 Vbeta, 13 Jbeta. TCRdb reprocessed the immunoSEQ multiplex PCR reads via MiXCR and lists one record per CDR3 protein. The sample has approximately 110,000 distinct CDR3 sequences; about 96% are singletons. The control group consisted of healthy donors matched for age and sex. TEMRA cells were enriched by FACS, while CD8+ and CD4+ T cells were obtained through a negative isolation that was performed magnetically. Germline lookup yields CDR1 LGHDT and CDR2 YNNKEL (reference sequence). The length of the CDR3 is 16 residues. V was shortened by 1 base and J by 0 bases, with 10 bases between the two germline ends.

The TCR was taken from a human donor in good health. This chain connects TRBV3-1 to TRBJ1-3, with D maybe TRBD1 (6 bases). Specimen: CD4+ T cells from PBMCs. CDR3 nucleotides: TGTGCCAGCAGCCAAGGGGGACAAATCTCTGGAAACACCATATATTTT. Translating it yields CASSQGGQISGNTIYF.